This T cell receptor (beta chain) emerged from a study of blood T cell repertoires in COVID-19. As for the study in general: The samples span acute and convalescent COVID-19 from the United States, Italy and Spain. The analysed material was cDNA or gDNA that came from T cells, B-cell-depleted T cells, or PBMCs.

CDR1 SGHNT and CDR2 YYREEE come from the germline V gene (reference sequence). V was shortened by 3 bases and J by 0 bases, with 7 bases between the two germline ends. CDR3 length: 13 residues. The count of this clone is one. Per the study methods: Amplification from reference gene primers served as the basis for estimated nucleated cell counts. Sequencing used immunoSEQ multiplex PCR; TCRdb keeps in-frame clones, though not all of them. That table is the source of V, J and clone size, and D and trimming were worked out from the DNA. Of approximately 160,000 clones listed, over 80% were seen once; the top ten hold 2.5% to 3.5%.

This clonotype originated in a woman aged 55-75 years with acute or convalescent COVID-19. The specimen sequenced was peripheral blood. This chain links TRBV5-4 with TRBJ2-7; no clear D gene. The CDR3 region has the DNA TGTGCCAGCAGCTCGCCGAGCTCCTACGAGCAGTACTTC. As protein: CASSSPSSYEQYF.